Listed here are 25 T cell receptor beta chains from one sample, sequenced in a study of glioma-infiltrating T cells after dendritic cell vaccination. Documented time point: after dendritic cell vaccination, including at tumor progression/relapse. Profiling relied on immunoSEQ multiplex PCR, and the TCRdb table lists in-frame clones only, not all of them. The sample lists fewer than 70,000 clones; about 85% were seen once. This specimen consisted of blood, obtained after dendritic cell vaccination. All receptors derive from a human donor with glioblastoma.

The rearrangement joins TRBV2 to TRBJ2-7; 7 bases line up with TRBD1. The CDR3 spans 16 residues. CDR1 and CDR2 from the germline V gene are SNHLY and FYNNEI. The V and J ends lost 3 bases and 3 bases, in that order; junction bases with no gene match: 11. For the CDR3, the DNA is TGTGCCAGCAGTGAGTCTTCCGGCAGGGGGAACTACGAGCAGTACTTC. Translating gives CASSESSGRGNYEQYF.

The gene calls are TRBV5-1 and TRBJ1-1, with 9 bases lining up with TRBD1. CDR1 and CDR2 (germline): SGHRS, YFSETQ. The length of the CDR3 is 15 residues. V was clipped by 0 bases and J by 5 bases; unmatched bases: 5. CDR3 sequence: CASSLVGQGGTEAFF. The CDR3 DNA follows: TGCGCCAGCAGCTTGGTGGGACAGGGAGGGACTGAAGCTTTCTTT.

The chain couples TRBV7-3 to TRBJ2-2; TRBD1 matches at 9 bases. The germline gives CDR1 SGHTA, CDR2 FQGTGA. The CDR3 spans 15 residues. The ends lost 5 bases at V and 7 bases at J; junction bases unmatched: 8. CDR3 coding DNA: TGTGCCAGCAGCGGTACAGGGGGCGCTTACGGGGAGCTGTTTTTT. This gives the protein CASSGTGGAYGELFF.

The CDR3 nucleotides read TGTGCCAGCAGTTCGACTAGCGGGGGGTCCTACGAGCAGTACTTC. Translation gives CASSSTSGGSYEQYF. V and J are TRBV6-6 and TRBJ2-7, with 13 bases identical to TRBD2. This CDR3 spans 15 amino acids. The V gene's germline CDR1 is MNHNY and CDR2 SVGAGI (reference sequence). J lost 1 base, V lost 4 bases, and 1 base had no gene match.

The genes are TRBV6-5 and TRBJ1-2, with 8 bases lining up with TRBD1. Germline values: CDR1 MNHEY, CDR2 SVGAGI. This CDR3 has 13 amino acids. J was trimmed by 4 bases and V by 8 bases; bases with no gene match: 6. The CDR3 region has the DNA TGTGCCAGCGGAGCAGGGGGCCTCTATGGCTACACCTTC. Its protein is CASGAGGLYGYTF.

V usage is TRBV10-3 and J usage is TRBJ2-5, with D perhaps TRBD2 (6 bases). CDR3 length equals 14 residues. Looked up from germline, CDR1 is ENHRY and CDR2 is SYGVKD. V was trimmed by 10 bases and J by 5 bases, leaving 20 bases between them. CDR3 amino acids: CASGSGGVEETQYF. The CDR3 DNA reads as TGTGCCAGTGGGTCAGGCGGGGTTGAGGAGACCCAGTACTTC.

CDR3 sequence reads: CASSVGTRAQDRGPSYEQYF. The DNA for the CDR3 is TGTGCCAGCAGCGTAGGAACGCGGGCACAAGACAGGGGCCCTTCCTACGAGCAGTACTTC. The chain couples TRBV9 to TRBJ2-7, with 8 nucleotides matching TRBD1. CDR3 length equals 20 residues. Germline trimming cut 0 bases from V and 1 base from J; bases unmatched to any gene: 18. Germline assignment: CDR1 SGDLS and CDR2 YYNGEE.

The V gene is TRBV29-1, the J gene TRBJ1-6; 10 bases line up with TRBD1. CDR3 length: 14 amino acids. The germline gives CDR1 SQVTM, CDR2 ANQGSEA. J was trimmed by 7 bases and V by 6 bases; bases with no gene match: 6. The CDR3 loop is CSVGTGVGNSPLHF. For the CDR3, the DNA is TGCAGCGTGGGGACAGGGGTGGGGAATTCACCCCTCCACTTT.

CDR3 nucleotide sequence: TGTGCCTGGAGGGTCGGGTATGGCTACACCTTC. Translation gives CAWRVGYGYTF. The chain has TRBV30 and TRBJ1-2; D not resolved. The ends were cut back, 3 bases at V and 5 bases at J, with 7 bases in the middle. CDR1 GTSNPN and CDR2 SVGIG come from the germline V gene (reference sequence). The CDR3 runs 11 residues.

The chain couples TRBV7-9 to TRBJ1-3; D unclear. Germline loops: CDR1 SEHNR, CDR2 FQNEAQ (reference sequence). The CDR3 covers 15 residues. Deletions cut 5 bases from V and 0 bases from J, with 11 bases between. The CDR3 loop is CASSHPRDSGNTIYF. The CDR3 coding sequence is TGTGCCAGCAGCCACCCTCGAGACTCTGGAAACACCATATATTTT.

V gene TRBV4-2 combines with J gene TRBJ1-3, with D unclear. CDR1 LGHNA and CDR2 YNFKEQ come from the germline V gene. V dropped 1 base and J dropped 0 bases, with 7 bases sitting between them. The CDR3 extends over 15 amino acids. CDR3 sequence reads: CASSQGLLSGNTIYF. As DNA, the CDR3 is TGTGCCAGCAGCCAAGGACTCCTCTCTGGAAACACCATATATTTT.

The chain carries TRBV7-9 and TRBJ2-2, with TRBD1 matching over 9 bases. Trimming cost V 5 bases and J 0 bases; bases outside gene matches: 10. The CDR3 sequence is 18 residues long. In germline, CDR1 is SEHNR, CDR2 FQNEAQ (reference sequence). The DNA for the CDR3 is TGTGCCAGCAGCGAGGGACAGGGTAGGGCCCCGAACACCGGGGAGCTGTTTTTT. This sequence encodes CASSEGQGRAPNTGELFF.

The chain joins TRBV27 to TRBJ2-7; 12 nucleotides match TRBD1. V was clipped by 7 bases and J by 3 bases; unmatched bases: 7. CDR1 MNHEY and CDR2 SMNVEV come from the germline V gene (reference sequence). There are 15 residues in the CDR3. DNA for the CDR3: TGTGCCAGCACCCCGGGGACAGGGGGCTTCTACGAGCAGTACTTC. Translation: CASTPGTGGFYEQYF.

The V call is TRBV5-7, the J call TRBJ1-5; D is possibly TRBD1 (6 bases). TRBV5-7 falls under the ORF class, with uncertain function. The CDR3 covers 14 residues. Trimming pared 8 bases from V and 4 bases from J, leaving 16 bases between. The CDR3 DNA follows: TGTGCCAGGACCCAAGGGACAAGGAATCAGCCCCAGCATTTT. It codes for CARTQGTRNQPQHF.

The rearrangement joins TRBV27 to TRBJ1-6; 9 bases match TRBD1. Germline V gene data show CDR1 as MNHEY and CDR2 as SMNVEV (reference sequence). J was trimmed by 10 bases and V by 4 bases; bases with no gene match: 11. The length of the CDR3 is 16 residues. This CDR3 is CASSSPLTGGRSPLHF. The CDR3 bases are TGTGCCAGCAGTTCCCCACTGACAGGGGGAAGGTCACCCCTCCACTTT.

The chain is built from TRBV19 and TRBJ2-3, with TRBD1 matching 10 bases. Germline V gene lookup returns CDR1 LNHDA and CDR2 SQIVND (reference sequence). The CDR3 runs 16 residues. The V and J ends lost 7 bases and 1 base, in that order; junction bases with no gene match: 8. CDR3 sequence (DNA): TGTGCCAGTACTACGCCGGGGACAGGGGGCACAGATACGCAGTATTTT. Translation gives CASTTPGTGGTDTQYF.

The chain recombines TRBV28 with TRBJ1-3, with 11 positions matching TRBD1. Germline V gene data show CDR1 as MDHEN and CDR2 as SYDVKM. With V trimmed by 4 bases and J by 8 bases, 4 bases remained unmatched. This CDR3 comprises 14 residues. The CDR3 loop reads CASSSKGQGDTIYF. In DNA form, the CDR3 reads TGTGCCAGCAGTTCTAAGGGACAGGGGGACACCATATATTTT.

The chain links TRBV11-2 to TRBJ1-5; maybe TRBD1 (5 bases). Germline CDR1 SGHAT, CDR2 FQNNGV. CDR3 size: 15 residues. Between the trimmed V and J ends, which lost 1 base and 5 bases, there was a span of 12 bases. CDR3 sequence: CASSLGFRADQPQHF. In DNA, the CDR3 is TGTGCCAGCAGCTTAGGGTTCAGGGCAGATCAGCCCCAGCATTTT.

CDR3 protein: CASRPGAGANTEAFF. The CDR3 DNA is TGTGCCAGCAGACCCGGTGCTGGGGCGAACACTGAAGCTTTCTTT. The chain couples TRBV7-2 to TRBJ1-1; TRBD1 is a possible D gene (5 bases). This CDR3 contains 15 residues. Germline CDR1 and CDR2: SGHTA and FQGNSA. With 6 bases removed from V and 1 base from J, the gap between germline ends came to 15 bases.

CDR3 protein: CASSLLAGGSDTQYF. DNA of the CDR3: TGTGCCAGCAGTTTATTAGCGGGGGGGTCAGATACGCAGTATTTT. The genes are TRBV27 and TRBJ2-3, with TRBD2 matching over 11 bases. Germline trimming cut 1 base from V and 4 bases from J; bases unmatched to any gene: 1. Per germline, CDR1 MNHEY and CDR2 SMNVEV (reference sequence). The CDR3 has 15 amino acids.

The rearrangement links TRBV10-1 to TRBJ1-2; 10 bases map to TRBD1. Germline V lookup: CDR1 WNHNN, CDR2 SYGVQD (reference sequence). The CDR3 has 15 residues. Trimming removed 11 bases from V and 5 bases from J; junction bases left unmatched: 14. The CDR3 DNA sequence: TGCGCCGGTACCGGCCCGGGACAGGGGCCTTATGGCTACACCTTC. Translating it yields CAGTGPGQGPYGYTF.

This clone was recorded a few times. The chain uses TRBV28 and TRBJ1-4; TRBD1 matches at 7 bases. V lost 4 bases and J lost 8; bases outside the gene matches: 13. Germline V gene lookup returns CDR1 MDHEN and CDR2 SYDVKM. The CDR3 extends over 16 amino acids. CDR3 DNA sequence: TGTGCCAGCAGTTCGGGTACAGGGGCGGTTGGAGAAAAACTGTTTTTT. As protein: CASSSGTGAVGEKLFF.

The CDR3 protein is CASSTSTGTGYEQYF. CDR3 nucleotide sequence: TGTGCCAGCAGTACTAGTACCGGGACAGGGTACGAGCAGTACTTC. The V and J genes are TRBV6-1 and TRBJ2-7; TRBD1 matches 9 bases. The CDR3 has 15 residues. After removal of 5 bases from V and 4 bases from J, the junction contained 9 bases not matched to a gene. The germline gives CDR1 MNHNS, CDR2 SASEGT.

The chain has TRBV4-2 and TRBJ1-2; 8 nucleotides match TRBD1. CDR3 length: 15 amino acids. The germline CDR1 and CDR2 sequences are LGHNA and YNFKEQ. V trimming: 0 bases; J trimming: 5 bases; junction bases outside the gene matches: 5. The CDR3 nucleotides read TGTGCCAGCAGCCAAGAAGACAGGGGTGGGTATGGCTACACCTTC. Translating it yields CASSQEDRGGYGYTF.

CDR3 residues: CASSPWTSGGGLTETQYF. In DNA form, the CDR3 reads TGCGCCAGCAGCCCGTGGACTAGCGGGGGTGGTCTTACGGAGACCCAGTACTTC. This sequence joins TRBV5-1 and TRBJ2-5; 13 bases agree with TRBD2. J was trimmed by 5 bases and V by 4 bases; bases with no gene match: 14. Germline V gene data show CDR1 as SGHRS and CDR2 as YFSETQ. The CDR3 is made up of 18 amino acids.